Listed below are T cell receptor beta chains from one sample, sequenced in a study of control samples from healthy donors and cancer patients. The assay was immunoSEQ multiplex PCR, and TCRdb's table has in-frame clones only and misses some. Among about 80,000 clones, roughly 86% were seen once, and the ten largest hold 4.5% to 7%. The specimen sequenced was blood. Receptor source: a man between 50 and 59 years old in good health. CDR3s include the opening cysteine and the closing phenylalanine or tryptophan. The D gene is left open where the match is weak. Clone size is stated in some rows and not others, as once, few, many or a class when expanded.

CDR3,DNA,length,size,V,D,J
CASSSDRTLYGYTF,TGTGCCAGCAGCTCGGACAGGACGCTCTATGGCTACACCTTC,14,.,TRBV7-8,TRBD1,TRBJ1-2
CASRLAQEGTGDNNEQFF,TGTGCAAGTCGCTTAGCGCAGGAAGGGACAGGGGATAACAATGAGCAGTTCTTC,18,.,TRBV12-2,.,TRBJ2-1
CASSGNLVYNEQFF,TGTGCCAGCTCCGGTAATCTCGTCTACAATGAGCAGTTCTTC,14,few,TRBV18,.,TRBJ2-1
CASRGISYEQYF,TGTGCCAGCAGAGGGATTTCCTACGAGCAGTACTTC,12,.,TRBV12-3/TRBV12-4,.,TRBJ2-7
CASSLLGPDPSYNSPLHF,TGTGCCAGCAGTTTACTAGGTCCTGATCCCTCCTATAATTCACCCCTCCACTTT,18,.,TRBV27,.,TRBJ1-6
CASSLNRPGPNTGELFF,TGTGCCAGCAGCTTGAATCGTCCAGGACCGAACACCGGGGAGCTGTTTTTT,17,.,TRBV5-4,.,TRBJ2-2
CASSLGGVSQPQHF,TGTGCCAGCAGCTTAGGCGGCGTAAGTCAGCCCCAGCATTTT,14,.,TRBV11-2,.,TRBJ1-5
CASSDGYSNQPQHF,TGTGCCAGTTCGGACGGATATAGCAATCAGCCCCAGCATTTT,14,.,TRBV19,.,TRBJ1-5
CASSEREGELFF,TGTGCCAGCAGCGAGCGGGAAGGGGAGCTGTTTTTT,12,.,TRBV9,TRBD2,TRBJ2-2
CASSQEGGNYGYTF,TGTGCCAGCAGCCAAGAGGGAGGAAACTATGGCTACACCTTC,14,.,TRBV3-1/TRBV3-2,.,TRBJ1-2
CASTSGNYNEKLFF,TGTGCCAGCACTTCCGGCAACTATAATGAAAAACTGTTTTTT,14,.,TRBV11-2,.,TRBJ1-4